This is a list of T cell receptor beta chains from one sample in a study of PD-L1 blockade in urothelial cancer. Clones were sequenced by immunoSEQ multiplex PCR, and TCRdb holds only the in-frame ones, with some missing. This table holds 50,000 to 75,000 clones, more than 80% found once. This specimen consisted of PBMCs, obtained around atezolizumab (anti-PD-L1) treatment. These receptors were collected from a man aged 70-80 years with urothelial cancer. The conserved cysteine and the conserved F or W are not part of the CDR3 here.

V	J	CDR3
TRBV19	TRBJ1-1	ASSSQVINTEAF
TRBV11-3	TRBJ2-2	ASSLGRGTGELF
TRBV5-4	TRBJ2-5	ASSLAGVGETQY
TRBV7-6	TRBJ1-1	ASSLASGTHTEAF
TRBV9	TRBJ1-5	ASSSTGQDNQPQH
TRBV7-7	TRBJ2-2	ASTPSGTGELF
TRBV5-4	TRBJ1-1	ASSTGTANTEAF
TRBV4-1	TRBJ2-7	ASSQGEGSDEQY
TRBV11-1	TRBJ2-7	ASSFGGVVYEQY
TRBV28	TRBJ2-7	ASSLASGSNWQY
TRBV5-1	TRBJ2-6	ASSRGQPGSGANVLT
TRBV18	TRBJ1-1	ASSLGQGNTEAF
TRBV4-1	TRBJ2-7	ASSHPLADSYEQY
TRBV28	TRBJ2-1	ASSYLAERYNEQF
TRBV19	TRBJ2-1	ASSPLGSNEQF
TRBV7-8	TRBJ1-1	ASSLVTGMNTEAF
TRBV5-1	TRBJ2-1	ASSPAGGSYNEQF
TRBV27	TRBJ2-1	ASSPRLAGKGYEQF
TRBV5-4	TRBJ1-1	ASSSKGMNTEAF
TRBV11-2	TRBJ1-1	ASSISPGTRIQAF
TRBV29-1	TRBJ2-5	SVDRGKTQY
TRBV19	TRBJ2-2	ASSIEQTGTDTGELF
TRBV6-1	TRBJ2-2	ASSEGRYTGELF
TRBV9	TRBJ1-4	ASSDPNREGKLF
TRBV7-3	TRBJ2-3	ASSSGGDTDTQY